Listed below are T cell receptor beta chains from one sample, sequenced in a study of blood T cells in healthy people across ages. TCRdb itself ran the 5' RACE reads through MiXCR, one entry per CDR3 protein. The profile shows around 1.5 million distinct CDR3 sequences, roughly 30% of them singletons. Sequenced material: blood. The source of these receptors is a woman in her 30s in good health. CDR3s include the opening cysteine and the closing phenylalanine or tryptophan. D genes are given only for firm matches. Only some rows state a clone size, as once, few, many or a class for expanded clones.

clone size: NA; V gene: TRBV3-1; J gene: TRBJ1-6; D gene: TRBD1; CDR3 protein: CASSWDSNNSPLHF; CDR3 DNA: TGTGCCAGCAGCTGGGACAGCAATAATTCACCCCTCCACTTT
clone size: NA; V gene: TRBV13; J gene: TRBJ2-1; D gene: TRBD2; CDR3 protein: CASSLNPRGGRDEQFF; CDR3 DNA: TGTGCCAGCAGTCTAAACCCGCGGGGGGGCCGCGATGAGCAGTTCTTC
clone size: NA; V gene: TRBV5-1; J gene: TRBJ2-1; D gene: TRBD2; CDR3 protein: CASSTGTTNNEQFF; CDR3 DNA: TGCGCCAGCAGCACCGGGACTACAAACAATGAGCAGTTCTTC
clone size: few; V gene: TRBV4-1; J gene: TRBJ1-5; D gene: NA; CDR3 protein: CASSQEGGNQPQHF; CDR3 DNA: TGCGCCAGCAGCCAAGAGGGAGGCAATCAGCCCCAGCATTTT
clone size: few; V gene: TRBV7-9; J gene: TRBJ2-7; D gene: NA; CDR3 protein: CASSPQGLPSYEQYF; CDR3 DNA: TGTGCCAGCAGCCCACAGGGACTACCGTCCTACGAGCAGTACTTC
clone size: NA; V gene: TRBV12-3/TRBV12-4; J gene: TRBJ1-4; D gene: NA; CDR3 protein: CASSTTGPGEKLFF; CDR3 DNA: TGTGCCAGCAGCACAACAGGACCGGGTGAAAAACTGTTTTTT
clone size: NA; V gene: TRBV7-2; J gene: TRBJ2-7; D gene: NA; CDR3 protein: CASSLGGGGYFSYEQYF; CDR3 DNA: TGTGCCAGCAGCTTAGGAGGGGGGGGATACTTCTCCTACGAGCAGTACTTC
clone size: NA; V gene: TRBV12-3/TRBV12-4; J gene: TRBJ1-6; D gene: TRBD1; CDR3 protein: CASTPDRSSGSPLHF; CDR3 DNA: TGTGCCAGCACCCCGGACAGGAGCTCTGGTTCACCCCTCCACTTT
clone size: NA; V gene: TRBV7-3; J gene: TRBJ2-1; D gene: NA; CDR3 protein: CASSPLAAGAYNEQFF; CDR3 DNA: TGTGCCAGCAGCCCCCTCGCGGCAGGGGCTTACAATGAGCAGTTCTTC
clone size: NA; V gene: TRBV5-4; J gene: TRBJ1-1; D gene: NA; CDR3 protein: CASSVGRMGQLNTEAFF; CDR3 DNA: TGTGCCAGCAGCGTGGGTAGGATGGGTCAGTTGAACACTGAAGCTTTCTTT
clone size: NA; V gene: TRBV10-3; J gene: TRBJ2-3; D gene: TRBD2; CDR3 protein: CAISGLAGPQGTDTQYF; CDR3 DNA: TGTGCCATCAGTGGACTAGCGGGCCCGCAGGGAACAGATACGCAGTATTTT
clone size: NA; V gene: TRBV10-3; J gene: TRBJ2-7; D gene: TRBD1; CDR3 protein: CAISGTGQGLDEQYF; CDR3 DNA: TGTGCCATCAGTGGAACCGGACAGGGTCTAGACGAGCAGTACTTC
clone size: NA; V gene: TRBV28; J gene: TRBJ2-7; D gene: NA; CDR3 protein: CASSFPSTDKYPFYEQYF; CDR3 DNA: TGTGCCAGCAGTTTCCCATCGACCGATAAGTACCCTTTCTACGAGCAGTACTTC
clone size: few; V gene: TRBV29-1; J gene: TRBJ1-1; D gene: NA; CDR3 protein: CSYDKGRGNTEAFF; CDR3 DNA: TGCAGCTACGATAAGGGCAGGGGGAACACTGAAGCTTTCTTT
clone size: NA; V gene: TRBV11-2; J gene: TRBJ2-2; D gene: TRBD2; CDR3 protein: CASSLDPLAGWGTGELFF; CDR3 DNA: TGTGCCAGCAGCTTAGATCCCCTAGCGGGATGGGGGACCGGGGAGCTGTTTTTT
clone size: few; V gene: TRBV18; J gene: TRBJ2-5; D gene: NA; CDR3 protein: CASSPYGHPQETQYF; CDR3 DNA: TGTGCCAGCTCACCTTACGGACACCCACAAGAGACCCAGTACTTC
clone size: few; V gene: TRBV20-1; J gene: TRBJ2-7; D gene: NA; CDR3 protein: CSAQPSGISYEQYF; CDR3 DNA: TGCAGTGCTCAGCCGTCGGGGATCTCCTACGAGCAGTACTTC
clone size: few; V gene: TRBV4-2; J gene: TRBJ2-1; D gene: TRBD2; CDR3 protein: CASSPSSSGDGNEQFF; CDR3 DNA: TGTGCCAGCAGCCCTTCTTCCAGCGGGGATGGCAATGAGCAGTTCTTC
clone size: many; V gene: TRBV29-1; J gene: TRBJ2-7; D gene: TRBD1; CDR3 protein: CSVGGTGGPHEQYF; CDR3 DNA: TGCAGCGTTGGGGGGACAGGCGGTCCCCACGAGCAGTACTTC
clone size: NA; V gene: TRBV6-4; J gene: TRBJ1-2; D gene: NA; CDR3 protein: CASSGLTLNYGYTF; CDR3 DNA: TGTGCCAGCAGTGGATTGACCCTAAACTATGGCTACACCTTC
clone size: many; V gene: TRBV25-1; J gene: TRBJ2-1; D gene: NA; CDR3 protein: CASSEFSVYNEQFF; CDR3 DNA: TGTGCCAGCAGTGAATTCTCGGTGTACAATGAGCAGTTCTTC
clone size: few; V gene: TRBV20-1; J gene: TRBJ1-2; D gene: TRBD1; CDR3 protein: CSKTGDYGYTF; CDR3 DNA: TGCAGTAAGACAGGGGACTATGGCTACACCTTC
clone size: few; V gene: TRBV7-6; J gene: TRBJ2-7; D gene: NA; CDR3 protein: CASGDTHYEQYF; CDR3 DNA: TGTGCCAGCGGGGACACCCACTACGAGCAGTACTTC
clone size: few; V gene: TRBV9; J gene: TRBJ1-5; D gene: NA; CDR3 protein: CASNHEGRNQPQHF; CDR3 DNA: TGTGCCAGCAACCACGAGGGCCGCAATCAGCCCCAGCATTTT
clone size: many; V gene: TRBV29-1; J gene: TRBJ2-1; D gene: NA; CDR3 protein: CSVENSGDEQFF; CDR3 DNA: TGCAGCGTTGAAAACTCTGGGGATGAGCAGTTCTTC
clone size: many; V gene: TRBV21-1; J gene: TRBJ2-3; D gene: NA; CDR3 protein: CASSSGRDPSTDTQYF; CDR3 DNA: TGTGCCAGCTCTAGCGGGAGGGATCCTAGCACAGATACGCAGTATTTT
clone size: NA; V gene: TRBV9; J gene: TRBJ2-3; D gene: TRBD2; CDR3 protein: CASGGRRGASDTQYF; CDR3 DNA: TGTGCCAGCGGGGGACGGCGGGGGGCTTCAGATACGCAGTATTTT
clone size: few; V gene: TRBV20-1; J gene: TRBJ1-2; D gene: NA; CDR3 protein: CSARDGLSYGYTF; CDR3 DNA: TGCAGTGCTAGAGATGGGTTATCCTATGGCTACACCTTC
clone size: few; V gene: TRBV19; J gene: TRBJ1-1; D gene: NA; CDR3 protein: CASRDGTFMNTEAFF; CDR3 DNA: TGTGCCAGCCGTGATGGGACCTTTATGAACACTGAAGCTTTCTTT
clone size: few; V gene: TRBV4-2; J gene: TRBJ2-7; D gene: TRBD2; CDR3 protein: CASSQDSAGEVEQYF; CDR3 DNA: TGTGCCAGCAGCCAAGATTCAGCGGGAGAGGTCGAGCAGTACTTC
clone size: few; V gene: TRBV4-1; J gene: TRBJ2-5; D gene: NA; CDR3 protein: CAGSQGRELETQYF; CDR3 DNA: TGCGCCGGCAGCCAAGGTCGGGAGCTAGAGACCCAGTACTTC
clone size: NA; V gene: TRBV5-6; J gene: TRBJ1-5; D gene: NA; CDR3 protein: CANSLKGFNQPQHF; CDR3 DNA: TGTGCCAACAGCTTAAAGGGATTCAATCAGCCCCAGCATTTT
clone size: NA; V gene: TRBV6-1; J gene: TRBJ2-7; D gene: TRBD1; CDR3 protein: CASSERQGAYYEQYF; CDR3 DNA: TGTGCCAGCAGCGAGCGACAGGGGGCTTACTACGAGCAGTACTTC
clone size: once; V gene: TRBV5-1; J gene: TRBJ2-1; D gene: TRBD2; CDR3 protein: CASLPGAGGSHNEQFF; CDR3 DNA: TGCGCCAGCCTCCCAGGGGCGGGAGGTTCCCACAACGAGCAGTTCTTC
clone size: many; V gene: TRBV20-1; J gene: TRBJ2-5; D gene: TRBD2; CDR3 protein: CSARSPGVAGRETQYF; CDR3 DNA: TGCAGTGCTAGATCCCCGGGAGTAGCGGGAAGAGAGACCCAGTACTTC
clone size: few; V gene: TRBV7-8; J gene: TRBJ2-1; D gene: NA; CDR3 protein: CASSLVFRGRSYNEQFF; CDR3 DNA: TGTGCCAGCAGCTTAGTTTTCCGCGGCCGGAGCTACAATGAGCAGTTCTTC
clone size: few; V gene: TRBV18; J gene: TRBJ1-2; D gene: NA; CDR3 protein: CASSPTGQPRYGYTF; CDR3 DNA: TGTGCCAGCTCACCCACGGGGCAGCCGCGCTATGGCTACACCTTC
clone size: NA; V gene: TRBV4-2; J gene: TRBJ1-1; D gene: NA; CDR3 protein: CASSQDNGRDTEAFF; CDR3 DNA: TGTGCCAGCAGCCAAGATAACGGGCGGGACACTGAAGCTTTCTTT
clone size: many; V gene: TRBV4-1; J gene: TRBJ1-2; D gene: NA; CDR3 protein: CASVLRLNYGYTF; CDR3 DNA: TGCGCCAGCGTATTGCGTCTGAACTATGGCTACACCTTC
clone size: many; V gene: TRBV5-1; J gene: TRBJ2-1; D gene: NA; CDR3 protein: CASSLESGSYNEQFF; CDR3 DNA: TGCGCCAGCAGCTTGGAGTCGGGGTCCTACAATGAGCAGTTCTTC
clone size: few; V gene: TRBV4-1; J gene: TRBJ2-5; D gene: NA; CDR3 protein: CASSPSTGAGETQYF; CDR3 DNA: TGCGCCAGCAGCCCGTCTACGGGGGCAGGAGAGACCCAGTACTTC
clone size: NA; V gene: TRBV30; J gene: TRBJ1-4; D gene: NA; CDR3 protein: CAWSGLHSGGKLFF; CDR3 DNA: TGTGCCTGGAGTGGGCTTCATTCGGGGGGAAAACTGTTTTTT